These 11 T cell receptor beta chains originate from one sample sequenced in a study of blood T cell repertoires in COVID-19. The method was immunoSEQ multiplex PCR; TCRdb's version includes in-frame clones alone and lacks a portion of them. The sample has about 270,000 clones, about 87% seen once. The sequencing input was PBMCs or T cells enriched from blood (not recorded which). Receptors originate from a woman in her fifties or sixties who had recovered from COVID-19.

The J gene is TRBJ1-2, the V gene TRBV29-1, with a weak D call TRBD1 (5 bases). The CDR3 consists of 12 residues. From germline, CDR1 is SQVTM and CDR2 ANQGSEA. V dropped 6 bases and J dropped 8 bases, with 16 bases sitting between them. CDR3 nucleotide sequence: TGCAGCGTGCAGGGACTTACCCTCGGCTACACCTTC. Residues: CSVQGLTLGYTF.

V usage is TRBV27 and J usage is TRBJ2-2; maybe TRBD1 (5 bases). The length of the CDR3 is 15 residues. With 8 bases removed from V and 1 base from J, the gap between germline ends came to 14 bases. Germline V gives CDR1 MNHEY, CDR2 SMNVEV (reference sequence). The CDR3, as DNA: TGTGCCAGCCGCGTTGACAGAGTGAACACCGGGGAGCTGTTTTTT. As protein: CASRVDRVNTGELFF.

This sequence joins TRBV30 and TRBJ1-4, with D perhaps TRBD1 (5 bases). The CDR3 loop spans 11 amino acids. V lost 6 bases and J lost 5, with 7 bases in between. Looked up from germline, CDR1 is GTSNPN and CDR2 is SVGIG (reference sequence). CDR3 sequence: CACRENEKLFF. The CDR3 DNA sequence: TGTGCCTGCAGGGAAAATGAAAAACTGTTTTTT.

The chain employs TRBV15 and TRBJ1-1, with 8 bases that match TRBD1. J gave up 6 bases and V 3 bases, and 9 bases lay outside the gene matches. Germline values: CDR1 LNHNV, CDR2 YYDKDF (reference sequence). The CDR3 loop spans 15 amino acids. CDR3 DNA: TGTGCCACCAGCAGGGGGACAGGCAGAGGCCCTGAAGCTTTCTTT. The encoded protein is CATSRGTGRGPEAFF.

In its sample, this clone was seen a few times. The rearrangement uses TRBV20-1 and TRBJ1-2; 10 nucleotides match TRBD1. CDR1 and CDR2 (germline): DFQATT, SNEGSKA (reference sequence). With V trimmed by 3 bases and J by 4 bases, 11 bases remained unmatched. The CDR3 totals 16 residues. CDR3 bases: TGCAGTGCTAGTAATGAGAGACAGGGGGCCAGCTATGGCTACACCTTC. As protein: CSASNERQGASYGYTF.

The chain uses TRBV19 and TRBJ2-2; 10 nucleotides line up with TRBD1. Germline V gene lookup returns CDR1 LNHDA and CDR2 SQIVND (reference sequence). The CDR3 consists of 16 residues. The ends lost 1 base at V and 5 bases at J; junction bases unmatched: 4. Here the CDR3 DNA reads TGTGCCAGTAGTATAGGACAGGGGGCTAGGACCGGGGAGCTGTTTTTT. It specifies CASSIGQGARTGELFF.

V is TRBV7-2 and J is TRBJ2-3; 12 bases agree with TRBD2. The V gene's germline CDR1 is SGHTA and CDR2 FQGNSA. The trim removed 3 bases at V and 2 bases at J, leaving 3 bases unmatched. The CDR3 has 16 amino acids. CDR3 protein: CASSLTSGRLTDTQYF. The CDR3 nucleotides read TGTGCCAGCAGCTTGACTAGCGGGAGACTCACAGATACGCAGTATTTT.

This clone has just a few counts. V usage is TRBV28 and J usage is TRBJ1-6, with TRBD1 matching 9 bases. V shed 6 bases and J 7 bases; nucleotides not matched to a gene: 10. CDR3 length: 16 amino acids. Germline V gives CDR1 MDHEN, CDR2 SYDVKM. CDR3 amino acids: CASRQSRGTGNSPLHF. As DNA, the CDR3 is TGTGCCAGCAGACAATCTCGCGGGACAGGGAATTCACCCCTCCACTTT.

The V and J genes are TRBV7-2 and TRBJ1-2; weak D call: TRBD1 (6 bases). This CDR3 region has 15 residues. Trimming cost V 2 bases and J 2 bases, with 12 bases left between them. In germline, CDR1 is SGHTA, CDR2 FQGNSA. The CDR3 sequence: CASSLNGQINYGYTF. The CDR3 DNA follows: TGTGCCAGCAGCTTAAACGGACAGATAAACTATGGCTACACCTTC.

Here the CDR3 reads CATSDLGPALHQPQHF. CDR3 nucleotides: TGTGCCACCAGTGATTTGGGGCCTGCCCTCCATCAGCCCCAGCATTTT. The chain joins TRBV24-1 to TRBJ1-5; no reliable D call. CDR1 and CDR2 from the germline V gene are KGHDR and SFDVKD. Between the trimmed V and J ends, which lost 0 bases and 5 bases, there was a span of 13 bases. This CDR3 is built from 16 residues.

The chain is built from TRBV7-2 and TRBJ2-7; 9 bases align to TRBD2. J gave up 7 bases and V 5 bases, and 6 bases lay outside the gene matches. The length of the CDR3 is 13 residues. Germline V gene sequence: CDR1 SGHTA, CDR2 FQGNSA. The CDR3 sequence is CASSAGLASEQYF. Here the CDR3 DNA reads TGTGCCAGCAGCGCGGGACTAGCTAGTGAGCAGTACTTC.